The source of this TCR beta chain is a study of blood T cell repertoires in COVID-19. The wider study: The samples span acute and convalescent COVID-19 from the United States, Italy and Spain. The analysed material was cDNA or gDNA that came from T cells, B-cell-depleted T cells, or PBMCs.

In the original processing: It was from reference gene primer amplification that nucleated cell counts were estimated. Profiled with immunoSEQ multiplex PCR; TCRdb holds only in-frame clones, not every one. V, J and clone size reflect that table, while D and trimming were determined from the DNA. The data contain around 30,000 clones, 55% to 80% of them singletons. This clone has more than one count but fewer than ten. V lost 0 bases and J 0 bases, leaving 8 bases between the germline ends. The CDR3 is 14 amino acids. Germline V gene sequence: CDR1 SQVTM, CDR2 ANQGSEA. Sequenced sample: peripheral blood. The receptor was derived from a human donor in a cohort sampled during active COVID-19. This rearrangement joins TRBV29-1 to TRBJ2-5; D is undetermined. The CDR3 spells CSVEDPVYQETQYF. CDR3 DNA sequence: TGCAGCGTTGAAGATCCAGTGTACCAAGAGACCCAGTACTTC.